This T cell receptor (beta chain) derives from a study of T cells after posttransplantation cyclophosphamide. Whole-study results and caveats: Recipient CMV seropositivity and CMV reactivation strongly tracked TRB clonality. Later post-transplant blood repertoires were often dominated by donor CD8+ memory clones. Skin or GI-infiltrating T cells shared few TRB sequences with blood.

Many counts were recorded for this clone. Its cognate antigen is unknown. TCRdb's table, derived via immunoSEQ multiplex PCR, lists solely in-frame clones and lacks some. Recorded here are some 38,000 clones, none singletons. This CDR3 comprises 15 residues. Germline V gene data show CDR1 as MNHNS and CDR2 as SASEGT. After removal of 4 bases from V and 2 bases from J, the junction contained 5 bases not matched to a gene. On the day of bone marrow donation, the related graft donor provided peripheral blood. The V gene is TRBV6-1, the J gene TRBJ1-3; 7 bases align to TRBD1. The sequenced sample consisted of PBMCs. The source is a man in his fifties or sixties in good health, CMV-negative, and a related stem cell transplant donor. CDR3: CASSVRQGAGNTIYF. CDR3 DNA: TGTGCCAGCAGTGTTCGGCAGGGGGCTGGAAACACCATATATTTT.